These 25 T cell receptor beta chains were all obtained from the same sample, sequenced in a study of blood T cell repertoires in COVID-19. The table came from immunoSEQ multiplex PCR; TCRdb's copy has only in-frame clones and leaves some out. This table holds 90,000 to 100,000 clones, around nine tenths found once. Sequences were obtained from peripheral blood. The receptors derive from a human donor in a cohort sampled during active COVID-19.

This clone was recorded once. The chain carries TRBV19 and TRBJ1-1; TRBD1 might be the D (5 bases). Germline-derived CDR1 and CDR2 are LNHDA and SQIVND (reference sequence). V was trimmed by 7 bases and J by 6 bases, leaving 24 bases between them. CDR3 length: 16 amino acids. The CDR3 spells CASKVIGNGGNAEAFF. The DNA for the CDR3 is TGTGCCAGTAAGGTGATAGGAAACGGGGGTAACGCTGAAGCTTTCTTT.

This chain uses TRBV2 with TRBJ1-4; D may be TRBD1 (5 bases). Per the germline V gene, CDR1 is SNHLY and CDR2 is FYNNEI. The CDR3 has 14 residues. Trimming shortened V by 6 bases and J by 6 bases, and 14 bases separated the two germline ends. The CDR3 sequence is CASRPTVTHEKLFF. For the CDR3, the DNA is TGTGCCAGCAGACCGACAGTGACTCATGAAAAACTGTTTTTT.

The chain employs TRBV7-9 and TRBJ2-7, with D possibly TRBD1 on 7 matching bases. Per germline, CDR1 SEHNR and CDR2 FQNEAQ (reference sequence). This CDR3 has 12 amino acids. V lost 8 bases to trimming and J lost 2 bases, with 10 bases between them. The CDR3 DNA is TGTGCCAGCGCGGGACAGACCTACGAGCAGTACTTC. Amino acid sequence: CASAGQTYEQYF.

The sample holds one count of this clone. The V call is TRBV27, the J call TRBJ2-1, with TRBD1 matching over 10 bases. Trimming took 6 bases from V and 6 from J; bases not matched to a gene: 20. Germline CDR1 MNHEY, CDR2 SMNVEV (reference sequence). CDR3 size: 19 residues. CDR3 nucleotide sequence: TGTGCCAGCAGCATGAATCGGGACAGGGGTCACTTATCGAGCAATGAGCAGTTCTTC. It translates to CASSMNRDRGHLSSNEQFF.

The chain carries TRBV27 and TRBJ2-2, with 8 bases lining up with TRBD1. V shed 2 bases and J 1 base; nucleotides not matched to a gene: 9. This CDR3 spans 18 amino acids. The germline gives CDR1 MNHEY, CDR2 SMNVEV (reference sequence). CDR3 DNA sequence: TGTGCCAGCAGTTTAGACAGGGGCCATGCTTGGAACACCGGGGAGCTGTTTTTT. It encodes CASSLDRGHAWNTGELFF.

The genes are TRBV18 and TRBJ1-1; the D gene is possibly TRBD1 (5 bases). V gave up 1 base and J gave up 4 bases, with 10 bases separating them. This CDR3 contains 14 residues. In germline, CDR1 is KGHSH, CDR2 LQKENI. The CDR3 here is CASSPLSGGTEAFF. The CDR3 bases are TGTGCCAGCTCACCACTTAGCGGGGGCACTGAAGCTTTCTTT.

The V gene is TRBV5-1, the J gene TRBJ1-1, with D perhaps TRBD1 (6 bases). The germline V and J ends were trimmed by 2 bases and 1 base, with 12 bases remaining between them. This CDR3 contains 15 residues. Germline V lookup: CDR1 SGHRS, CDR2 YFSETQ. The CDR3 DNA reads TGCGCCAGCAGCTTACCGACAGGACCGAACACTGAAGCTTTCTTT. Translating it yields CASSLPTGPNTEAFF.

The V call is TRBV5-6, the J call TRBJ1-2, with 7 bases identical to TRBD1. Per the germline V gene, CDR1 is SGHDT and CDR2 is YYEEEE. The V segment lost 2 bases and the J segment 8 bases; nucleotides outside the gene matches: 12. The CDR3 covers 15 residues. The CDR3 DNA follows: TGTGCCAGCAGCTTTTCCGGGACAGTCGTCCTGGGCTACACCTTC. As protein: CASSFSGTVVLGYTF. Variable domain in full (rest from reference TRBV5-6 and TRBJ1-2): DAGVTQSPTHLIKTRGQQVTLRCSPKSGHDTVSWYQQALGQGPQFIFQYYEEEERQRGNFPDRFSGHQFPNYSSELNVNALLLGDSALYLCASSFSGTVVLGYTFGSGTRLTVV.

This chain connects TRBV7-8 to TRBJ1-4, with TRBD1 matching 7 bases. Germline V gene lookup returns CDR1 SGHVS and CDR2 FQNEAQ. The CDR3 runs 15 residues. V gave up 0 bases and J gave up 5 bases; unmatched junction bases: 3. The CDR3 loop reads CASSLAQGGNEKLFF. The CDR3 bases are TGTGCCAGCAGCTTAGCGCAGGGGGGAAATGAAAAACTGTTTTTT.

The chain links TRBV7-3 to TRBJ2-5; 8 bases line up with TRBD2. Germline CDR1 is SGHTA and CDR2 is FQGTGA. The CDR3 runs 16 residues. Unmatched junction bases numbered 4, after V lost 1 base and J lost 0 bases. The CDR3 bases are TGTGCCAGCAGCTTAATGGGCGGGAGGTACCAAGAGACCCAGTACTTC. It encodes CASSLMGGRYQETQYF.

The gene calls are TRBV10-3 and TRBJ2-7, with 8 bases identical to TRBD2. Germline V gene lookup returns CDR1 ENHRY and CDR2 SYGVKD. Trimming took 11 bases from V and 4 from J; bases not matched to a gene: 7. The CDR3 spans 12 residues. As DNA, the CDR3 is TGTGCCGCAACTAGCGGACAGTACGAGCAGTACTTC. It yields the protein CAATSGQYEQYF.

V usage is TRBV27 and J usage is TRBJ1-2; 9 bases map to TRBD1. CDR1 MNHEY and CDR2 SMNVEV come from the germline V gene (reference sequence). Trimming cost V 7 bases and J 4 bases; bases outside gene matches: 7. This CDR3 is built from 14 residues. The CDR3 reads CASIWDRDVYGYTF. Written as DNA, the CDR3 is TGTGCCAGCATTTGGGACAGGGATGTCTATGGCTACACCTTC.

This chain links TRBV29-1 with TRBJ1-5; the D is unclear. The CDR3 sequence is 14 residues long. With 4 bases removed from V and 8 bases from J, the gap between germline ends came to 18 bases. Germline lookup yields CDR1 SQVTM and CDR2 ANQGSEA. CDR3 sequence (DNA): TGCAGCGTTGGCCCCCAGAGAGGGAAAAAGCCCCAGCATTTT. It codes for CSVGPQRGKKPQHF.

V usage is TRBV2 and J usage is TRBJ1-3, with D maybe TRBD1 (6 bases). The V gene lost 3 bases and the J gene lost 2 bases, with 14 bases spanning the gap. CDR3 size: 16 residues. The germline V gene encodes CDR1 SNHLY and CDR2 FYNNEI. DNA of the CDR3: TGTGCCAGCAGTGAGGACAGTATTGTGGCTGGAAACACCATATATTTT. It translates to CASSEDSIVAGNTIYF.

The chain combines TRBV2 with TRBJ2-1, with D possibly matching TRBD2 (6 bases). Trimming took 2 bases from V and 5 from J, leaving 16 bases between them. CDR3 size: 16 residues. Germline V gene data show CDR1 as SNHLY and CDR2 as FYNNEI. CDR3 DNA: TGTGCCAGCAGTGAACCAGCGGCGGGACTTAACAATGAGCAGTTCTTC. Amino acids: CASSEPAAGLNNEQFF.

This chain links TRBV3-1 (or the pseudogene TRBV3-2) with TRBJ2-7; D remains ambiguous. This CDR3 has 11 residues. V shed 1 base and J shed 4 bases, with 2 bases lying between them. The V gene's germline CDR1 is LGHDT and CDR2 YNNKEL (reference sequence). CDR3: CASSQAYEQYF. The DNA for the CDR3 is TGTGCCAGCAGCCAAGCTTACGAGCAGTACTTC.

J is TRBJ2-5 and V is TRBV28, with unresolved D. Germline V gene lookup returns CDR1 MDHEN and CDR2 SYDVKM. The CDR3 is 16 amino acids. Trimming shortened V by 11 bases and J by 0 bases, and 22 bases separated the two germline ends. The CDR3 DNA reads as TGTGCCGCGATCCCTGGCGTTAGCTCGGACCAAGAGACCCAGTACTTC. This translates into CAAIPGVSSDQETQYF.

V gene TRBV7-2 combines with J gene TRBJ2-6, with TRBD2 matching 9 bases. Trimming removed 3 bases from V and 0 bases from J; junction bases left unmatched: 6. The CDR3 loop spans 18 amino acids. Germline-derived CDR1 and CDR2 are SGHTA and FQGNSA. This chain's CDR3 is CASSFLAGRSSGANVLTF. The CDR3 DNA is TGTGCCAGCAGCTTCCTAGCGGGGCGGAGCTCTGGGGCCAACGTCCTGACTTTC.

This clone was seen once. The chain recombines TRBV27 with TRBJ2-3; no firm D call. V lost 5 bases and J 0 bases, leaving 9 bases between the germline ends. Germline loops: CDR1 MNHEY, CDR2 SMNVEV (reference sequence). The CDR3 is 14 residues long. CDR3 bases: TGTGCCAGCAGTCCGCTAGGAAGCACAGATACGCAGTATTTT. It specifies CASSPLGSTDTQYF.

The V gene is TRBV5-1, the J gene TRBJ2-7; D is possibly TRBD2 (5 bases). V lost 0 bases to trimming and J lost 4 bases, with 17 bases between them. The germline V gene encodes CDR1 SGHRS and CDR2 YFSETQ. This CDR3 region has 16 residues. CDR3 sequence (DNA): TGCGCCAGCAGCTTGGTAGGAGGTTCACAGACATACGAGCAGTACTTC. Its protein is CASSLVGGSQTYEQYF.

The chain joins TRBV9 to TRBJ1-2; no clear D gene. The germline CDR1 and CDR2 sequences are SGDLS and YYNGEE. Trimming cost V 4 bases and J 5 bases, with 18 bases left between them. The CDR3 length is 15 residues. The CDR3 protein is CASSPSSFGLYGYTF. CDR3 bases: TGTGCCAGCAGCCCAAGCTCCTTTGGTCTATATGGCTACACCTTC.

This clone came up a few times. V usage is TRBV27 and J usage is TRBJ1-3, with unresolved D. The CDR3 has 14 amino acids. Trimming took off 7 bases at V and 0 bases at J, with 10 bases between the two ends. Germline-derived CDR1 and CDR2 are MNHEY and SMNVEV (reference sequence). The CDR3 nucleotides are TGTGCCAGCAAACTGTCTTACTCTGGAAACACCATATATTTT. It translates to CASKLSYSGNTIYF.

The chain employs TRBV7-3 and TRBJ2-1; a weak D match, TRBD1 (5 bases). CDR3 length equals 13 residues. In germline, CDR1 is SGHTA, CDR2 FQGTGA. Trimming stripped 2 bases from V and 9 bases from J, with 11 bases between. CDR3 nucleotides: TGTGCCAGCAGCTTATCTCAGGGTGGTGAGCAGTTCTTC. This encodes CASSLSQGGEQFF.

V and J are TRBV6-2 or TRBV6-3 and TRBJ2-7; 7 nucleotides align to TRBD1. CDR3 length: 15 residues. Germline loops: CDR1 MNHEY, CDR2 SVGEGT. V was clipped by 2 bases and J by 4 bases; unmatched bases: 8. The CDR3 protein is CASSYGQGDVYEQYF. CDR3 DNA sequence: TGTGCCAGCAGTTACGGCCAGGGGGATGTGTACGAGCAGTACTTC.

The chain couples TRBV25-1 to TRBJ1-2; 8 bases match TRBD1. The trim removed 3 bases at V and 6 bases at J, leaving 6 bases unmatched. This CDR3 comprises 14 residues. Germline V gives CDR1 MGHDK, CDR2 SYGVNS. The CDR3 sequence is CASSDSDRVDGYTF. CDR3 nucleotides: TGTGCCAGCAGTGATTCGGACAGGGTCGATGGCTACACCTTC.